This TCR beta chain was sequenced during a study of cytomegalovirus exposure and HLA in healthy donors. In the case of this clone: Antigen unknown. Its ends do not fully match the called genes, so a read error is possible.

Study-level findings and limits: A list of 150 to 200 TCR beta chains associated with cytomegalovirus was given. It was reported in a later analysis that an Asian-associated ancestry cluster showed fewer N-insertions than the roughly 710-donor mean.

CDR3 length equals 13 residues. Per germline, CDR1 GTSNPN and CDR2 SVGIG (reference sequence). A multiplex PCR was run with 60 Vbeta primers and 13 Jbeta primers. The data were produced by immunoSEQ multiplex PCR, yet TCRdb's version contains in-frame clones alone and is incomplete. Of approximately 180,000 clones listed, about 80% are singletons. Sequenced: PBMCs. J is TRBJ2-7 and V is TRBV30, with D perhaps matching TRBD1 (5 bases). This receptor was obtained from a woman aged 40-49 years in good health and CMV-seronegative. Here the CDR3 DNA reads TGTGCCTGGAGTGTCCAACCGACAGACCTCCGGTTCTTC. Its translation: CAWSVQPTDLRFF.